The 24 T cell receptor beta chains presented below share a single source sample, sequenced in a study of T cell repertoires in ileal Crohn's disease. Profiling relied on immunoSEQ multiplex PCR, and the TCRdb table lists in-frame clones only, not all of them. The sample holds 30,000 to 35,000 clones, about four fifths seen once. The sequencing sample was made of ileal tissue. The receptors stem from an adult with Crohn's disease.

The CDR3: CASSEILWATYSNQPQHF. In DNA form, the CDR3 reads TGTGCCAGCAGTGAAATCCTTTGGGCAACCTATAGCAATCAGCCCCAGCATTTT. The rearrangement links TRBV6-1 to TRBJ1-5; D call uncertain. CDR3 length: 18 residues. Germline loops: CDR1 MNHNS, CDR2 SASEGT. The ends were cut back, 2 bases at V and 0 bases at J, with 17 bases in the middle.

V is TRBV29-1 and J is TRBJ1-2, with D perhaps TRBD1 (5 bases). Germline V gene lookup returns CDR1 SQVTM and CDR2 ANQGSEA. The CDR3 spans 12 residues. Trimming removed 3 bases from V and 8 bases from J, with 13 bases in between. In nucleotides, the CDR3 is TGCAGCGTTGACCGCGGATGGGGCGGCTACACCTTC. Protein: CSVDRGWGGYTF.

This clone was seen just once. The V gene is TRBV29-1, the J gene TRBJ1-4; D is possibly TRBD1 (5 bases). Between the trimmed V and J ends, which lost 4 bases and 11 bases, there was a span of 14 bases. Looked up from germline, CDR1 is SQVTM and CDR2 is ANQGSEA. The CDR3 is 12 residues long. CDR3 bases: TGCAGCGTTGCCCACTGGGAGGGGAAACTGTTTTTT. It yields the protein CSVAHWEGKLFF.

The chain combines TRBV9 with TRBJ2-1, with 9 positions matching TRBD2. V gave up 0 bases and J gave up 7 bases; unmatched junction bases: 11. CDR1 is SGDLS and CDR2 is YYNGEE in the germline V gene. The CDR3 contains 17 residues. CDR3 coding DNA: TGTGCCAGCAGCGTAGTTTGGGGGCTAGCGGGACTAAATGAGCAGTTCTTC. This gives the protein CASSVVWGLAGLNEQFF. The complete variable domain, with remaining parts taken from reference TRBV9 and TRBJ2-1, reads DSGVTQTPKHLITATGQRVTLRCSPRSGDLSVYWYQQSLDQGLQFLIQYYNGEERAKGNILERFSAQQFPDLHSELNLSSLELGDSALYFCASSVVWGLAGLNEQFFGPGTRLTVL.

This chain links TRBV5-1 with TRBJ2-5; D uncertain. CDR1 is SGHRS, CDR2 YFSETQ, per germline. The CDR3 covers 14 residues. V was trimmed by 3 bases and J by 5 bases, leaving 14 bases between them. The CDR3 spells CASSSSVSPETQYF. Written as DNA, the CDR3 is TGCGCCAGCAGCTCAAGCGTTAGCCCGGAGACCCAGTACTTC.

This clone appeared a few times. This rearrangement joins TRBV5-1 to TRBJ1-1; perhaps TRBD1 as D (6 bases). This CDR3 is 13 amino acids long. CDR1 is SGHRS and CDR2 is YFSETQ in the germline V gene. Trimming cost V 6 bases and J 5 bases, with 14 bases left between them. CDR3 sequence: CASKGEGRTEAFF. DNA of the CDR3: TGCGCCAGCAAGGGGGAGGGGAGGACTGAAGCTTTCTTT.

The V gene is TRBV5-1, the J gene TRBJ1-1; possibly TRBD1 for D (6 bases). The CDR3 runs 16 residues. The V gene's germline CDR1 is SGHRS and CDR2 YFSETQ. Trimming took 3 bases from V and 1 from J, leaving 16 bases between them. The CDR3 DNA reads TGCGCCAGCAGCTCCCTTCCTCAGGGGTCGAACACTGAAGCTTTCTTT. Its translation: CASSSLPQGSNTEAFF.

The J gene is TRBJ1-2, the V gene TRBV7-9; a weak D match, TRBD1 (5 bases). CDR1 and CDR2 from the germline V gene are SEHNR and FQNEAQ (reference sequence). This CDR3 comprises 18 residues. The V gene lost 1 base and the J gene lost 0 bases, with 18 bases spanning the gap. The CDR3 DNA sequence: TGTGCCAGCAGCTTAGATGAGTTGGGGGGGAAAGCTAACTATGGCTACACCTTC. This encodes CASSLDELGGKANYGYTF.

This rearrangement joins TRBV7-2 to TRBJ2-3, with TRBD1 matching over 8 bases. CDR3 size: 16 residues. J gave up 4 bases and V 5 bases, and 11 bases lay outside the gene matches. Germline values: CDR1 SGHTA, CDR2 FQGNSA. CDR3 region: CASSARAGGGSDTQYF. DNA of the CDR3: TGTGCCAGCAGCGCGAGGGCAGGGGGCGGTTCAGATACGCAGTATTTT.

The chain couples TRBV5-1 to TRBJ2-6; no definite D call. Germline V CDR1 and CDR2: SGHRS, YFSETQ. The CDR3 length is 14 residues. V was pared by 0 bases and J by 4 bases, with 5 bases between. The CDR3 nucleotides are TGCGCCAGCAGCTTGGGGGCCGGGGCCAACGTCCTGACTTTC. It specifies CASSLGAGANVLTF.

Comment on this clone: A read error may account for a junction end that differs from germline. This chain links TRBV5-6 with TRBJ2-7; a weak D match, TRBD1 (6 bases). Germline values: CDR1 SGHDT, CDR2 YYEEEE. The CDR3 totals 12 residues. For the CDR3, the DNA is TGTGCCAGCAGCTTGGTCGCAGGACAGCCATCTTTC. Its protein is CASSLVAGQPSF.

V usage is TRBV9 and J usage is TRBJ2-7; a weak D match, TRBD1 (6 bases). Trimming removed 1 base from V and 4 bases from J, with 18 bases in between. The CDR3 is made up of 16 amino acids. Germline lookup yields CDR1 SGDLS and CDR2 YYNGEE. CDR3 sequence (DNA): TGTGCCAGCAGCGTAAACAGGGCCGGAAACTTATACGAGCAGTACTTC. Residues: CASSVNRAGNLYEQYF.

The chain employs TRBV28 and TRBJ1-2; D possibly corresponds to TRBD1 (5 bases). Germline assignment: CDR1 MDHEN and CDR2 SYDVKM. V lost 6 bases and J 6 bases, leaving 17 bases between the germline ends. The CDR3 runs to 14 residues. In nucleotides, the CDR3 is TGTGCCAGCAGGTCCACGCTCACGGGGGATGGCTACACCTTC. Translated, it gives CASRSTLTGDGYTF.

The chain employs TRBV27 and TRBJ2-1; 8 bases match TRBD2. The CDR3 loop spans 14 amino acids. The germline V gene encodes CDR1 MNHEY and CDR2 SMNVEV (reference sequence). Unmatched junction bases numbered 5, after V lost 4 bases and J lost 6 bases. The CDR3 is CASSSYGRANEQFF. Here the CDR3 DNA reads TGTGCCAGCAGTTCGTACGGGAGGGCCAATGAGCAGTTCTTC.

V is TRBV9 and J is TRBJ1-2, with a tentative D call TRBD1 (6 bases). The CDR3 spans 13 residues. The V end was cut by 3 bases, the J end by 5 bases, with 11 bases between. Germline CDR1 and CDR2: SGDLS and YYNGEE. CDR3 in DNA: TGTGCCAGCAGCGGAGGGGGTGTATATGGCTACACCTTC. Protein product: CASSGGGVYGYTF.

The chain links TRBV6-5 to TRBJ2-2, with 9 bases that match TRBD1. Unmatched junction bases numbered 5, after V lost 5 bases and J lost 4 bases. CDR3 length: 15 residues. Germline assignment: CDR1 MNHEY and CDR2 SVGAGI. DNA for the CDR3: TGTGCCAGCAGTACCGGACAGGGGTTCACCGGGGAGCTGTTTTTT. It translates to CASSTGQGFTGELFF.

The chain combines TRBV6-1 with TRBJ2-6, with D unresolved. CDR3 length: 15 residues. Germline assignment: CDR1 MNHNS and CDR2 SASEGT. Trimming left V 6 bases short and J 1 base short, with 10 bases between. The CDR3 region has the DNA TGTGCCAGCAGGGAATTTTCTTCTGGGGCCAACGTCCTGACTTTC. Translating it yields CASREFSSGANVLTF.

J is TRBJ1-2 and V is TRBV7-2, with D perhaps matching TRBD1 (5 bases). This CDR3 has 13 amino acids. Trimming cost V 8 bases and J 0 bases, with 10 bases left between them. Looked up from germline, CDR1 is SGHTA and CDR2 is FQGNSA. CDR3 in DNA: TGTGCCAGCGGACATAAATCTAACTATGGCTACACCTTC. It is translated as CASGHKSNYGYTF.

This chain joins TRBV19 and TRBJ1-1, with 9 nucleotides matching TRBD1. In germline, CDR1 is LNHDA, CDR2 SQIVND (reference sequence). This CDR3 contains 14 residues. V was pared by 6 bases and J by 5 bases, with 7 bases of the junction left unmatched. CDR3 DNA: TGTGCCAGTAGCAAGAGGACAGGGGAGACTGAAGCTTTCTTT. It codes for CASSKRTGETEAFF.

The chain recombines TRBV29-1 with TRBJ2-1; 10 bases map to TRBD1. Germline values: CDR1 SQVTM, CDR2 ANQGSEA. With 3 bases clipped from V and 0 bases from J, the junction kept 5 bases outside the gene matches. The CDR3 length is 16 residues. CDR3 coding DNA: TGCAGCGTTGATGAGGACAGGGGGGGCTCCTACAATGAGCAGTTCTTC. Translating gives CSVDEDRGGSYNEQFF.

J is TRBJ1-3 and V is TRBV19; the match to TRBD1 covers 8 bases. Germline V lookup: CDR1 LNHDA, CDR2 SQIVND (reference sequence). Trimming took 5 bases from V and 4 from J; bases not matched to a gene: 10. CDR3 length: 16 amino acids. The CDR3 loop reads CASSRPGTGYGNTIYF. As DNA, the CDR3 is TGTGCCAGTAGTCGTCCGGGGACAGGTTACGGAAACACCATATATTTT. The full variable domain, completed using reference TRBV19 and TRBJ1-3, is DGGITQSPKYLFRKEGQNVTLSCEQNLNHDAMYWYRQDPGQGLRLIYYSQIVNDFQKGDIAEGYSVSREKKESFPLTVTSAQKNPTAFYLCASSRPGTGYGNTIYFGEGSWLTVV.

The chain employs TRBV7-9 and TRBJ2-3, with TRBD2 identical over 7 bases. The CDR3 is 16 amino acids. The V gene end was trimmed by 2 bases and the J gene end by 2 bases; junction bases not matched to a gene: 7. Germline assignment: CDR1 SEHNR and CDR2 FQNEAQ (reference sequence). The CDR3 DNA follows: TGTGCCAGCAGCTTAACTAGCGCACTAAACACAGATACGCAGTATTTT. Its protein is CASSLTSALNTDTQYF.

The chain couples TRBV6-1 to TRBJ2-5, with TRBD2 as a possible D gene (5 bases). Looked up from germline, CDR1 is MNHNS and CDR2 is SASEGT. The V end was cut by 7 bases, the J end by 12 bases, with 15 bases between. This CDR3 has 11 residues. This CDR3 reads CASTPGIIEYF. CDR3 DNA sequence: TGTGCCAGCACCCCGGGGATCATTGAGTACTTC.

V and J are TRBV2 and TRBJ2-7, with TRBD1 as a possible D gene (6 bases). This CDR3 contains 11 residues. The germline V gene has CDR1 SNHLY and CDR2 FYNNEI. The V end was cut by 8 bases, the J end by 12 bases, with 17 bases between. The CDR3 region is CASGSDRRRYF. CDR3 bases: TGTGCCAGCGGGTCTGACAGGAGGAGGTACTTC. Full variable domain (remainder filled in from reference TRBV2 and TRBJ2-7): EPEVTQTPSHQVTQMGQEVILRCVPISNHLYFYWYRQILGQKVEFLVSFYNNEISEKSEIFDDQFSVERPDGSNFTLKIRSTKLEDSAMYFCASGSDRRRYFGPGTRLTVT.